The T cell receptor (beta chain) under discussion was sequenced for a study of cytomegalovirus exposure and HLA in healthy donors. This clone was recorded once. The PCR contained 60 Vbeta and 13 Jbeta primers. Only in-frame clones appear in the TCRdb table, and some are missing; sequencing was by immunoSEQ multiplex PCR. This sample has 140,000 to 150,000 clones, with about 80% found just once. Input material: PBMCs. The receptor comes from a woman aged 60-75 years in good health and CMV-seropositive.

CDR3 nucleotide sequence: TGTGCCTGGGGGCAAGGACAGGGTAGCTACACCTTC. It is translated as CAWGQGQGSYTF. The V gene is TRBV30, the J gene TRBJ1-2; 8 positions agree with TRBD1. J lost 9 bases, V lost 5 bases, and 8 bases had no gene match. This CDR3 region has 12 residues. The germline CDR1 and CDR2 sequences are GTSNPN and SVGIG (reference sequence).